This passage covers 16 T cell receptor beta chains from one sample sequenced in a study of OX40 agonist ivuxolimab in advanced cancers. Generated by immunoSEQ multiplex PCR, the TCRdb table keeps only in-frame clones and is missing some. In the table there are about 46,000 clones, 75% to 95% of which are singletons. This sample comprised CD4+ or CD8+ T cells sorted from blood, obtained in a trial of the OX40 agonist ivuxolimab. These receptors were collected from an adult with an advanced solid tumor such as melanoma, head and neck, liver or kidney cancer.

The genes are TRBV7-9 and TRBJ2-7; TRBD1 aligns across 8 bases. From germline, CDR1 is SEHNR and CDR2 FQNEAQ (reference sequence). The CDR3 has 15 residues. V was pared by 5 bases and J by 4 bases, with 10 bases of the junction left unmatched. Here the CDR3 reads CASSHVGTGPYEQYF. The DNA of the CDR3 is TGTGCCAGCAGCCACGTCGGGACAGGACCTTACGAGCAGTACTTC.

This chain joins TRBV2 and TRBJ2-5, with TRBD2 matching 12 bases. The CDR3 covers 15 residues. Germline CDR1 reads SNHLY; CDR2 reads FYNNEI. The V segment lost 4 bases and the J segment 5 bases; nucleotides outside the gene matches: 5. The CDR3, as DNA: TGTGCCAGCAGTGCACTAGCGGGAGGCCCCGAGACCCAGTACTTC. It yields the protein CASSALAGGPETQYF. The variable domain in full, with the rest retrieved from reference TRBV2 and TRBJ2-5, is EPEVTQTPSHQVTQMGQEVILRCVPISNHLYFYWYRQILGQKVEFLVSFYNNEISEKSEIFDDQFSVERPDGSNFTLKIRSTKLEDSAMYFCASSALAGGPETQYFGPGTRLLVL.

The CDR3 loop is CSVPGPLNPTDTQYF. CDR3 nucleotides: TGCAGCGTTCCCGGGCCTCTGAACCCCACAGATACGCAGTATTTT. The V call is TRBV29-1, the J call TRBJ2-3; D remains unclear. The V end was cut by 5 bases, the J end by 2 bases, with 17 bases between. CDR3 length equals 15 residues. The V gene's germline CDR1 is SQVTM and CDR2 ANQGSEA.

This chain connects TRBV6-4 to TRBJ2-3, with TRBD1 matching 10 bases. This CDR3 region has 15 residues. The germline V gene encodes CDR1 MRHNA and CDR2 SNTAGT. Trimming cost V 3 bases and J 1 base; bases outside gene matches: 1. The CDR3 bases are TGTGCCAGCAGTGATGGGACAGGGGGCACAGATACGCAGTATTTT. Translation gives CASSDGTGGTDTQYF.

This chain connects TRBV2 to TRBJ1-3; D may be TRBD1 (5 bases). Per the germline V gene, CDR1 is SNHLY and CDR2 is FYNNEI. The CDR3 is 18 residues long. The germline V and J ends were trimmed by 6 bases and 3 bases, with 24 bases remaining between them. The CDR3, as DNA: TGTGCCAGCAGCGAGACCCAGAGTTTACAGGTCATTGGAAACACCATATATTTT. Translation: CASSETQSLQVIGNTIYF.

This chain joins TRBV25-1 and TRBJ2-7; TRBD1 agrees at 8 bases. The CDR3 is 16 amino acids. Trimming cost V 7 bases and J 0 bases; bases outside gene matches: 11. Germline values: CDR1 MGHDK, CDR2 SYGVNS. The CDR3 spells CASTTWTGHSSYEQYF. CDR3 bases: TGTGCCAGCACTACGTGGACAGGGCATAGCTCCTACGAGCAGTACTTC.

The rearrangement joins TRBV4-1 to TRBJ1-1; D remains unclear. The CDR3 runs 15 residues. Per the germline V gene, CDR1 is MGHRA and CDR2 is YSYEKL. The V end was cut by 1 base, the J end by 3 bases, with 12 bases between. The CDR3 protein is CASSQGPWDDTEAFF. The CDR3, as DNA: TGCGCCAGCAGCCAAGGCCCGTGGGATGACACTGAAGCTTTCTTT.

The chain links TRBV5-8 to TRBJ1-2; possible D gene TRBD1, 5 bases. This CDR3 spans 15 amino acids. Germline-derived CDR1 and CDR2 are SGHTS and YDEGEE. The V end was cut by 4 bases, the J end by 2 bases, with 15 bases between. CDR3 DNA sequence: TGTGCCAGCAGCCTGCAACTCACAGGCAACTATGGCTACACCTTC. Amino acids: CASSLQLTGNYGYTF.

The rearrangement uses TRBV6-6 and TRBJ2-5; D is unresolved. Germline CDR1 reads MNHNY; CDR2 reads SVGAGI (reference sequence). This CDR3 comprises 14 residues. V lost 9 bases, J lost 5 bases, and 19 bases lay in between. The CDR3 loop is CASTQTPAWETQYF. CDR3 DNA sequence: TGTGCCAGTACACAGACTCCCGCGTGGGAGACCCAGTACTTC.

The rearrangement uses TRBV28 and TRBJ2-2; D remains unclear. Germline V CDR1 and CDR2: MDHEN, SYDVKM. The ends were cut back, 10 bases at V and 9 bases at J, with 18 bases in the middle. The CDR3 length is 13 residues. This CDR3 is CATLDDPLRELFF. DNA of the CDR3: TGTGCCACTCTCGACGACCCCCTCAGGGAGCTGTTTTTT.

This clone came up once. This sequence joins TRBV15 and TRBJ2-7; weak D call: TRBD1 (6 bases). CDR3 length: 15 amino acids. V was pared by 4 bases and J by 4 bases, with 17 bases between. Germline lookup yields CDR1 LNHNV and CDR2 YYDKDF (reference sequence). CDR3 amino acids: CATSTQTGAKYEQYF. In DNA form, the CDR3 reads TGTGCCACCAGCACGCAGACAGGTGCAAAATACGAGCAGTACTTC.

V is TRBV28 and J is TRBJ2-7; 11 bases align to TRBD1. CDR3 length: 15 amino acids. After removal of 6 bases from V and 2 bases from J, the junction contained 6 bases not matched to a gene. Germline-derived CDR1 and CDR2 are MDHEN and SYDVKM. The CDR3 loop reads CASSSGTGGPYEQYV. CDR3 DNA sequence: TGTGCCAGCAGCTCCGGGACAGGGGGGCCCTACGAGCAGTACGTC.

The chain has TRBV5-8 and TRBJ2-7; a possible D gene is TRBD1 (5 bases). CDR1 and CDR2 (germline): SGHTS, YDEGEE. The CDR3 is 13 amino acids. The V end lost 2 bases, the J end lost 2 bases, and 8 bases lay between the germline ends. Written as DNA, the CDR3 is TGTGCCAGCAGCTTTGGCAGGGCCTACGAGCAGTACTTC. It is translated as CASSFGRAYEQYF.

In this sample, this clone turned up once. This chain joins TRBV5-6 and TRBJ1-1, with D possibly matching TRBD1 (6 bases). The CDR3 covers 14 residues. Germline V gene data show CDR1 as SGHDT and CDR2 as YYEEEE. V was cut by 2 bases and J by 3 bases, with 11 bases left in between. Here the CDR3 reads CASSLGGLDTEAFF. CDR3 nucleotide sequence: TGTGCCAGCAGCTTAGGGGGGCTTGACACTGAAGCTTTCTTT.

The chain links TRBV28 to TRBJ2-5; D is uncertain. V was pared by 2 bases and J by 3 bases, with 13 bases between. The CDR3 spans 15 residues. The germline gives CDR1 MDHEN, CDR2 SYDVKM. The CDR3 DNA sequence: TGTGCCAGCAGTTTAGGGGTCGCAGCAGAAGAGACCCAGTACTTC. It translates to CASSLGVAAEETQYF.

V usage is TRBV29-1 and J usage is TRBJ2-7; D might be TRBD2 (5 bases). Germline V gene sequence: CDR1 SQVTM, CDR2 ANQGSEA. The CDR3 length is 15 residues. Trimming removed 0 bases at V and 3 bases at J, with 15 bases between. CDR3 sequence: CSVEEPGGLYYEQYF. CDR3 in DNA: TGCAGCGTTGAAGAACCCGGCGGACTTTACTACGAGCAGTACTTC.